This TCR beta chain was profiled in a study of blood T cell repertoires in COVID-19. Overall study: Nucleic acid was either cDNA or gDNA, and it came from T cells, B-cell-depleted T cells, or PBMCs.

TCRdb's table, derived via immunoSEQ multiplex PCR, lists solely in-frame clones and lacks some. The sample has fewer than 350,000 clones, 85% seen once. The CDR3 covers 15 residues. Germline V gives CDR1 KGHDR, CDR2 SFDVKD. Trimming shortened V by 9 bases and J by 3 bases, and 17 bases separated the two germline ends. The rearrangement links TRBV24-1 to TRBJ1-5; unclear D gene. This clonotype was obtained from a woman aged 25 to 45 who had been exposed to COVID-19. Source material: PBMCs or T cells enriched from blood (not recorded which). CDR3 nucleotide sequence: TGTGCCACCCGCATGAGGCGACGATACAATCAGCCCCAGCATTTT. Translated, it gives CATRMRRRYNQPQHF.